Each of the 29 T cell receptor beta chains below was sequenced from the same sample in a study of T cells after yellow fever vaccination. MiXCR was run by TCRdb on the 5' RACE reads, yielding one entry per CDR3 protein. The data contain around 230,000 distinct CDR3 sequences, approximately 6.7% of them singletons. The specimen comprised CD4+ T cells sorted from PBMCs, sampled on the day of the yellow fever booster vaccination. The receptors shown here come from a man aged 25-45 years who received the YFV17D yellow fever vaccine.

To note about this clonotype: One junction end does not reproduce the germline sequence, and a read error may be involved. The chain carries TRBV6-2 or TRBV6-3 and TRBJ2-1; 7 nucleotides align to TRBD2. Germline V gene data show CDR1 as MNHEY and CDR2 as SVGEGT. This CDR3 comprises 14 residues. The CDR3 nucleotides read TGTGCCAGCACAAACCGCGGGAGTTACAATGGGCAGTTCTTC. Protein sequence: CASTNRGSYNGQFF.

The table lists this clonotype with many counts. This sequence joins TRBV20-1 and TRBJ2-3; D not certain. Germline CDR1 is DFQATT and CDR2 is SNEGSKA (reference sequence). There are 13 residues in the CDR3. CDR3 nucleotide sequence: TGCAGCCCCGGCGGAGACAAAATAGATACGCAGTATTTT. Residues: CSPGGDKIDTQYF.

This clonotype was seen a few times. Its ends do not fully match the called genes, so a read error is possible. This sequence joins TRBV27 and TRBJ1-6, with D uncertain. The CDR3 consists of 13 residues. Germline assignment: CDR1 MNHEY and CDR2 SMNVEV (reference sequence). The CDR3 nucleotides are TGTGCAAGCAGCCGAGAGATTAATTCACCCCTCCACTTT. It codes for CASSREINSPLHF.

This clonotype was counted a few times. The rearrangement uses TRBV5-1 and TRBJ1-2; TRBD1 agrees at 9 bases. Losses at the gene ends were 0 bases for V and 8 bases for J; bases not matched to a gene: 5. This CDR3 contains 14 residues. Germline V CDR1 and CDR2: SGHRS, YFSETQ. The CDR3 spells CASSLDYRGQGYTF. For the CDR3, the DNA is TGCGCCAGCAGCTTGGACTACAGGGGGCAAGGCTACACCTTC.

Many counts were recorded for this clonotype. The rearrangement joins TRBV27 to TRBJ2-2, with D uncertain. Germline lookup yields CDR1 MNHEY and CDR2 SMNVEV (reference sequence). The V and J ends lost 4 bases and 6 bases respectively, with 9 bases between them. The CDR3 consists of 13 residues. CDR3 in amino acids: CASSSPRPGELFF. The CDR3 DNA follows: TGTGCCAGCAGTTCCCCAAGGCCCGGGGAGCTGTTTTTT.

On this clonotype itself: One junction end does not reproduce the germline sequence, and a read error may be involved. The chain has TRBV5-1 and TRBJ2-3, with TRBD2 identical over 14 bases. In germline, CDR1 is SGHRS, CDR2 YFSETQ. This CDR3 contains 19 residues. The CDR3 loop reads CASSSPRLAGGPGTGTQYF. CDR3 sequence (DNA): TGCGCCAGCAGCTCGCCCCGACTAGCGGGAGGGCCCGGCACAGGTACGCAGTATTTT.

This clonotype was seen a handful of times. The rearrangement links TRBV5-1 to TRBJ2-1; 12 nucleotides match TRBD2. Looked up from germline, CDR1 is SGHRS and CDR2 is YFSETQ. CDR3 length: 15 residues. After removal of 0 bases from V and 9 bases from J, the junction contained 4 bases not matched to a gene. CDR3 sequence: CASSLETSGRFEQFF. In DNA, the CDR3 is TGCGCCAGCAGCTTGGAAACTAGCGGGAGGTTTGAGCAGTTCTTC.

This clonotype was observed a handful of times. This sequence joins TRBV4-1 and TRBJ2-1; 15 bases line up with TRBD2. Germline lookup yields CDR1 MGHRA and CDR2 YSYEKL. With 2 bases clipped from V and 4 bases from J, the junction kept 9 bases outside the gene matches. This CDR3 spans 19 amino acids. CDR3 residues: CASSQTPFGTSGRYNEQFF. In nucleotides, the CDR3 is TGCGCCAGCAGCCAAACCCCTTTTGGGACTAGCGGGAGGTACAATGAGCAGTTCTTC.

In this sample, this clonotype turned up many times. The genes are TRBV20-1 and TRBJ2-6; a weak D match, TRBD1 (5 bases). CDR1 is DFQATT and CDR2 is SNEGSKA in the germline V gene (reference sequence). The ends were cut back, 7 bases at V and 0 bases at J, with 7 bases in the middle. CDR3 size: 13 residues. This chain's CDR3 is CSVGASGANVLTF. The CDR3 region has the DNA TGCAGTGTAGGGGCCTCTGGGGCCAACGTCCTGACTTTC.

V and J are TRBV5-1 and TRBJ2-5, with D perhaps matching TRBD1 (5 bases). Germline V gene data show CDR1 as SGHRS and CDR2 as YFSETQ. The CDR3 sequence is 14 residues long. The V end lost 2 bases, the J end lost 5 bases, and 13 bases lay between the germline ends. The DNA of the CDR3 is TGCGCCAGCAGCTTTTTCACAGGTGGGGAGACCCAGTACTTC. Protein: CASSFFTGGETQYF.

In this sample, this clonotype turned up a few times. The rearrangement joins TRBV19 to TRBJ2-3; maybe TRBD2 (6 bases). The CDR3 has 14 amino acids. V dropped 6 bases and J dropped 4 bases, with 14 bases sitting between them. From germline, CDR1 is LNHDA and CDR2 SQIVND (reference sequence). The CDR3 DNA reads as TGTGCCAGTAGCCGCAGCGGAGGGGCAGATACGCAGTATTTT. It is translated as CASSRSGGADTQYF.

This clonotype was recorded many times. CDR3 residues: CASSFVASGDNEQFF. DNA for the CDR3: TGTGCCAGCAGCTTCGTGGCTAGCGGCGACAATGAGCAGTTCTTC. The chain joins TRBV7-2 to TRBJ2-1, with 7 bases lining up with TRBD2. Trimming cost V 3 bases and J 5 bases; bases outside gene matches: 7. The CDR3 covers 15 residues. The germline V gene has CDR1 SGHTA and CDR2 FQGNSA.

Turning to this clonotype: One end of the junction is discordant with germline, which a read error may explain. The chain carries TRBV7-2 and TRBJ2-1, with a tentative D call TRBD2 (6 bases). Germline V CDR1 and CDR2: SGHTA, FQGNSA. CDR3 size: 15 residues. CDR3 sequence (DNA): TGTGCCAGCAGCTTATCTAGCGATTCCTTCAATGAGCAGTTCTTC. This translates into CASSLSSDSFNEQFF.

Turning to this clonotype: A read error is possible here, since a much larger clone lies one base away. The chain combines TRBV11-2 with TRBJ2-5; possibly TRBD1 or TRBD2 for D (5 bases each). The V gene's germline CDR1 is SGHAT and CDR2 FQNNGV. V lost 6 bases, J lost 5 bases, and 16 bases lay in between. The CDR3 has 14 amino acids. The CDR3 DNA follows: TGTGCCAGCAGGCACATGGCCGGGACGGAGACCCAGTACTTC. Translation gives CASRHMAGTETQYF. Drawing the rest from reference TRBV11-2 and TRBJ2-5, the complete variable domain is EAGVAQSPRYKIIEKRQSVAFWCNPISGHATLYWYQQILGQGPKLLIQFQNNGVVDDSQLPKDRFSAERLKGVDSTLKIQPAKLEDSAVYLCASRHMAGTETQYFGPGTRLLVL.

This clonotype has a handful of counts. The J gene is TRBJ2-1, the V gene TRBV24-1; 13 nucleotides align to TRBD2. The CDR3 covers 16 residues. Germline trimming cut 5 bases from V and 8 bases from J; bases unmatched to any gene: 8. Germline V gene lookup returns CDR1 KGHDR and CDR2 SFDVKD. CDR3 in amino acids: CATSGTTSGRGHEQFF. CDR3 coding DNA: TGTGCCACCAGTGGCACAACTAGCGGGAGGGGACATGAGCAGTTCTTC.

This clonotype was counted ten times or more. The J gene is TRBJ2-6, the V gene TRBV10-2; D not resolved. Trimming pared 4 bases from V and 4 bases from J, leaving 8 bases between. The CDR3 totals 14 residues. The germline gives CDR1 WSHSY, CDR2 SAAADI. The CDR3 protein is CASSGSSGANVLTF. The CDR3 nucleotides are TGCGCCAGCAGTGGGAGCTCGGGGGCCAACGTCCTGACTTTC.

This clonotype was seen many times. The V call is TRBV5-1, the J call TRBJ2-1, with TRBD1 as a possible D gene (6 bases). CDR3 length equals 14 residues. Trimming removed 0 bases from V and 4 bases from J, with 8 bases in between. Germline values: CDR1 SGHRS, CDR2 YFSETQ. CDR3 in DNA: TGCGCCAGCAGCTTGGATGGACAGTACAATGAGCAGTTCTTC. Translated, it gives CASSLDGQYNEQFF.

The table lists this clonotype with many counts. The chain has TRBV5-6 and TRBJ1-1; 8 bases line up with TRBD1. V lost 0 bases to trimming and J lost 5 bases; unmatched junction nucleotides: 0. CDR1 SGHDT and CDR2 YYEEEE come from the germline V gene. This CDR3 region has 13 residues. The chain's CDR3 is CASSLDRGTEAFF. The CDR3 bases are TGTGCCAGCAGCTTGGACAGGGGGACTGAAGCTTTCTTT.

The table lists this clonotype with a few counts. The J gene is TRBJ2-3, the V gene TRBV11-1; 12 positions agree with TRBD2. The V gene's germline CDR1 is SGHAT and CDR2 FQDESV (reference sequence). This CDR3 region has 18 residues. Trimming cost V 4 bases and J 4 bases; bases outside gene matches: 12. CDR3 coding DNA: TGTGCCAGCAGCTATCGACTAGCGGGAGTACGTCAGGCAGATACGCAGTATTTT. Translation: CASSYRLAGVRQADTQYF.

The V call is TRBV12-3 or TRBV12-4, the J call TRBJ1-2; 11 bases match TRBD1. The J segment lost 7 bases and the V segment lost 5 bases, leaving 6 bases of the junction unmatched. There are 14 residues in the CDR3. CDR3 sequence (DNA): TGTGCCAGCAGTGGCGGACAGGGGGCGTCTGGCTACACCTTC. This encodes CASSGGQGASGYTF.

A remark on this clonotype: A much larger clone differs by one base, so this may be a read error. The J gene is TRBJ2-7, the V gene TRBV20-1, with 8 bases matching TRBD2. The CDR3 loop spans 16 amino acids. CDR1 is DFQATT and CDR2 is SNEGSKA in the germline V gene (reference sequence). In DNA, the CDR3 is TGCTGTGCTAGAGGAGGGGCTAGCGGGCTCTCCTACGAGCAGTACTTC. Its translation: CCARGGASGLSYEQYF.

The table lists this clonotype with many counts. The chain employs TRBV7-9 and TRBJ2-7; 7 bases map to TRBD1. CDR3 length: 14 residues. V gave up 5 bases and J gave up 2 bases; unmatched junction bases: 6. CDR1 SEHNR and CDR2 FQNEAQ come from the germline V gene (reference sequence). The CDR3 nucleotides read TGTGCCAGCAGCAACTTACAGGGGACCTACGAGCAGTACTTC. Translated, it gives CASSNLQGTYEQYF.

This clonotype was found many times. J is TRBJ2-5 and V is TRBV7-9; either TRBD1 or TRBD2 may supply D (6 bases each). There are 15 residues in the CDR3. The V end was cut by 5 bases, the J end by 5 bases, with 18 bases between. CDR1 is SEHNR and CDR2 is FQNEAQ in the germline V gene (reference sequence). As DNA, the CDR3 is TGTGCCAGCAGCCTCAGTGGGGGGCCACGGGAGACCCAGTACTTC. Residues: CASSLSGGPRETQYF.

This clonotype came up a few times. CDR3 sequence: CASSLSGDRAYEQYF. CDR3 nucleotides: TGTGCCAGCAGTTTAAGCGGGGACAGGGCCTACGAGCAGTACTTC. The chain joins TRBV28 to TRBJ2-7, with 9 bases lining up with TRBD1. Germline V gene data show CDR1 as MDHEN and CDR2 as SYDVKM. With 2 bases clipped from V and 2 bases from J, the junction kept 4 bases outside the gene matches. The length of the CDR3 is 15 residues.

This clonotype was counted at least ten times. The CDR3 DNA reads TGCAGCGTTGATGGCGGGACAACGTTTTACAATGAGCAGTTCTTC. It specifies CSVDGGTTFYNEQFF. The chain joins TRBV29-1 to TRBJ2-1; perhaps D is TRBD1 or TRBD2 (6 bases each). V was cut by 3 bases and J by 4 bases, with 16 bases left in between. CDR1 is SQVTM and CDR2 is ANQGSEA in the germline V gene. The CDR3 loop spans 15 amino acids.

There are many counts of this clonotype. The J gene is TRBJ2-3, the V gene TRBV24-1; a possible D gene is TRBD2 (7 bases). V dropped 7 bases and J dropped 5 bases, with 21 bases sitting between them. The germline V gene has CDR1 KGHDR and CDR2 SFDVKD. The CDR3 covers 16 residues. Here the CDR3 reads CATREGDAGAIDTQYF. The CDR3 DNA follows: TGTGCCACCAGGGAGGGGGACGCGGGAGCGATAGATACGCAGTATTTT.

This clonotype was seen only a few times. This chain joins TRBV5-1 and TRBJ2-5; TRBD2 matches at 10 bases. The CDR3 extends over 16 amino acids. The V gene end was trimmed by 3 bases and the J gene end by 5 bases; junction bases not matched to a gene: 10. Germline-derived CDR1 and CDR2 are SGHRS and YFSETQ. The CDR3 sequence: CASSSGTSDPLETQYF. The CDR3 DNA sequence: TGCGCCAGCAGCTCTGGGACTAGCGACCCCTTGGAGACCCAGTACTTC.

This clonotype was found many times. The V call is TRBV7-2, the J call TRBJ1-5; possibly TRBD1 for D (5 bases). Germline-derived CDR1 and CDR2 are SGHTA and FQGNSA. V lost 4 bases, J lost 0 bases, and 10 bases lay in between. This CDR3 spans 15 amino acids. The DNA for the CDR3 is TGTGCCAGCAGCTCGTCGGGGACTAGCAATCAGCCCCAGCATTTT. The encoded protein is CASSSSGTSNQPQHF.

This clonotype was seen a handful of times. This chain joins TRBV12-3 or TRBV12-4 and TRBJ2-5; 8 bases agree with TRBD2. The junction had 9 bases not matched to a gene; V was cut back by 3 bases and J by 0 bases. CDR3 size: 17 residues. The CDR3 protein is CASSLIVSSGYQETQYF. DNA of the CDR3: TGTGCCAGCAGTTTGATAGTTTCTAGCGGGTACCAAGAGACCCAGTACTTC.